This TCR beta chain was captured by sequencing in a study of response to subunit inactivated influenza vaccine. Regarding the study as a whole: A suggestion made by the authors is that each seasonal influenza vaccination recruits few new T cells.

V trimming: 4 bases; J trimming: 1 base; junction bases outside the gene matches: 7. The CDR3 contains 15 residues. Germline V gives CDR1 SGHKS, CDR2 YYEKEE (reference sequence). Details on this clonotype: Its antigen is undetermined.

From the RT-PCR reads, TCRdb called clonotypes with MiXCR, one entry per CDR3 protein. The data hold hundreds of thousands of distinct CDR3 sequences, with 16% observed a single time. The sample in question was CD4+ T cells sorted from PBMCs, obtained around 25 months after vaccination. The sequence was obtained from a man between 50 and 69 years old who received an inactivated influenza vaccine. The V call is TRBV5-5, the J call TRBJ1-2; TRBD1 aligns across 7 bases. Here the CDR3 reads CASSRFTGDNYGYTF. CDR3 in DNA: TGTGCCAGCAGCCGATTCACAGGGGATAACTATGGCTACACCTTC.